This entry lists 18 T cell receptor beta chains sequenced from one sample in a study of T cell responses to AZD1222 COVID-19 vaccine. The data were produced by immunoSEQ multiplex PCR, yet TCRdb's version contains in-frame clones alone and is incomplete. The table includes approximately 85,000 clones, roughly 85% detected once. The specimen comprised peripheral blood, sampled on day 0 of AZD1222 vaccination. Receptor source: an adult in good health.

The rearrangement uses TRBV3-1 (or the pseudogene TRBV3-2) and TRBJ2-1; D gene ambiguous. The CDR3 totals 14 residues. V was shortened by 1 base and J by 6 bases, with 10 bases between the two germline ends. Germline loops: CDR1 LGHDT, CDR2 YNNKEL (reference sequence). CDR3 DNA: TGTGCCAGCAGCCAAGGTACCTTTACCAATGAGCAGTTCTTC. Its translation is CASSQGTFTNEQFF.

The chain employs TRBV19 and TRBJ2-3; 9 bases fit TRBD2. The germline CDR1 and CDR2 sequences are LNHDA and SQIVND (reference sequence). V lost 5 bases and J lost 4; bases outside the gene matches: 7. This CDR3 is built from 15 residues. For the CDR3, the DNA is TGTGCCAGTAGTCCAGCGGGAGGATTGGCAGATACGCAGTATTTT. It translates to CASSPAGGLADTQYF.

The rearrangement joins TRBV9 to TRBJ2-3, with 7 bases identical to TRBD2. CDR1 and CDR2 (germline): SGDLS, YYNGEE. This CDR3 has 14 amino acids. Trimming cost V 0 bases and J 9 bases; bases outside gene matches: 7. CDR3 in DNA: TGTGCCAGCAGCGTAGTCGGGAGGTTAGAGACGCAGTATTTT. This codes for CASSVVGRLETQYF.

The chain has TRBV7-8 and TRBJ1-2, with 9 nucleotides matching TRBD1. The CDR3 is made up of 15 amino acids. J lost 4 bases, V lost 0 bases, and 3 bases had no gene match. Germline loops: CDR1 SGHVS, CDR2 FQNEAQ. In DNA, the CDR3 is TGTGCCAGCAGCTTAGCGCCGGGACAGGGCTATGGCTACACCTTC. Translation: CASSLAPGQGYGYTF. The full variable domain, its missing parts supplied by reference TRBV7-8 and TRBJ1-2, is GAGVSQSPRYKVAKRGQDVALRCDPISGHVSLFWYQQALGQGPEFLTYFQNEAQLDKSGLPSDRFFAERPEGSVSTLKIQRTQQEDSAVYLCASSLAPGQGYGYTFGSGTRLTVV.

The chain recombines TRBV29-1 with TRBJ2-1, with a weak D call TRBD1 (5 bases). V gave up 7 bases and J gave up 6 bases, with 19 bases separating them. This CDR3 region has 14 residues. Germline values: CDR1 SQVTM, CDR2 ANQGSEA. CDR3: CSALGPSGLNEQFF. DNA for the CDR3: TGCAGCGCCCTTGGTCCGTCAGGGCTCAATGAGCAGTTCTTC.

V and J are TRBV7-3 and TRBJ2-5; 13 nucleotides line up with TRBD2. Germline V gives CDR1 SGHTA, CDR2 FQGTGA. This CDR3 spans 15 amino acids. Trimming removed 3 bases from V and 5 bases from J; junction bases left unmatched: 3. DNA for the CDR3: TGTGCCAGCAGCTTCACTAGCGGGAGGGATGAGACCCAGTACTTC. Amino acids: CASSFTSGRDETQYF.

V gene TRBV15 combines with J gene TRBJ1-6; possibly TRBD1 for D (6 bases). V was cut by 3 bases and J by 4 bases, with 7 bases left in between. Germline CDR1 reads LNHNV; CDR2 reads YYDKDF (reference sequence). The CDR3 length is 14 residues. The CDR3 DNA follows: TGTGCCACCAGCAGGCAGGGGTATAATTCACCCCTCCACTTT. Translated, it gives CATSRQGYNSPLHF.

This sequence joins TRBV27 and TRBJ1-1; the D is unclear. Trimming stripped 2 bases from V and 5 bases from J, with 9 bases between. Germline loops: CDR1 MNHEY, CDR2 SMNVEV (reference sequence). The CDR3 contains 13 residues. The CDR3 loop is CASSLRGKTEAFF. For the CDR3, the DNA is TGTGCCAGCAGTTTACGGGGTAAGACTGAAGCTTTCTTT.

The CDR3 coding sequence is TGTGCCAGCAGCGTAGGTGGGAGAAATAATGAAAAACTGTTTTTT. It yields the protein CASSVGGRNNEKLFF. The V call is TRBV9, the J call TRBJ1-4; no clear D gene. Germline CDR1 and CDR2: SGDLS and YYNGEE. The CDR3 is 15 residues long. Trimming pared 0 bases from V and 4 bases from J, leaving 10 bases between.

The gene calls are TRBV7-2 and TRBJ2-3; the match to TRBD1 covers 9 bases. The CDR3 sequence is 14 residues long. V shed 5 bases, J shed 6 bases, and the junction held 6 bases outside the gene matches. The germline V gene has CDR1 SGHTA and CDR2 FQGNSA. Here the CDR3 reads CASSQTGGEDTQYF. The CDR3 DNA sequence: TGTGCCAGCAGCCAAACAGGGGGCGAGGATACGCAGTATTTT.

The chain's CDR3 is CASSPTGSPLHF. CDR3 DNA sequence: TGTGCCAGCAGCCCCACAGGGTCACCCCTCCACTTT. The rearrangement uses TRBV2 and TRBJ1-6, with D possibly matching TRBD1 (6 bases). The CDR3 is 12 amino acids. CDR1 is SNHLY and CDR2 is FYNNEI in the germline V gene. The V end lost 6 bases, the J end lost 10 bases, and 10 bases lay between the germline ends.

This rearrangement joins TRBV27 to TRBJ2-7; D not resolved. The CDR3 sequence is 15 residues long. CDR1 and CDR2 from the germline V gene are MNHEY and SMNVEV (reference sequence). V shed 5 bases and J shed 3 bases, with 17 bases lying between them. Here the CDR3 DNA reads TGTGCCAGCAGTCTAAACCCCGATTTCGGCTACGAGCAGTACTTC. This encodes CASSLNPDFGYEQYF.

The chain is built from TRBV27 and TRBJ1-1; D might be TRBD1 (5 bases). The CDR3 sequence is 15 residues long. Trimming left V 5 bases short and J 4 bases short, with 17 bases between. In germline, CDR1 is MNHEY, CDR2 SMNVEV (reference sequence). In DNA form, the CDR3 reads TGTGCCAGCAGTCCCTCTCCAGGGCGAATCACTGAAGCTTTCTTT. This encodes CASSPSPGRITEAFF.

Concerning this clone: At one boundary the junction diverges from the germline segment, which might be a read error. J is TRBJ1-4 and V is TRBV5-1; 7 bases map to TRBD1. Looked up from germline, CDR1 is SGHRS and CDR2 is YFSETQ. CDR3 length: 15 amino acids. Here the CDR3 DNA reads TGCGCCAGCAGCTTGGGACAGGGCATTAATGACAAACTGTTTTTT. It codes for CASSLGQGINDKLFF.

V and J are TRBV7-9 and TRBJ2-1, with 7 positions matching TRBD2. CDR3 size: 12 residues. CDR1 and CDR2 from the germline V gene are SEHNR and FQNEAQ (reference sequence). Unmatched junction bases numbered 3, after V lost 3 bases and J lost 10 bases. CDR3 DNA sequence: TGTGCCAGCAGCTTTGGGCGGGAGGAGCAGTTCTTC. As protein: CASSFGREEQFF.

The rearrangement links TRBV7-7 to TRBJ2-1; D uncertain. Germline V CDR1 and CDR2: SSHAT, FNYEAQ (reference sequence). The CDR3 has 15 residues. V lost 1 base and J lost 0, with 7 bases in between. The CDR3 sequence: CASSLDMSSYNEQFF. CDR3 in DNA: TGTGCCAGCAGCTTAGACATGAGCTCCTACAATGAGCAGTTCTTC.

This rearrangement joins TRBV19 to TRBJ1-1; 12 bases match TRBD1. The junction had 11 bases not matched to a gene; V was cut back by 5 bases and J by 4 bases. CDR3 length: 17 residues. The germline CDR1 and CDR2 sequences are LNHDA and SQIVND (reference sequence). This chain's CDR3 is CASSPIPGTGGTTEAFF. The CDR3 DNA sequence: TGTGCCAGTAGTCCCATTCCCGGGACAGGGGGCACCACTGAAGCTTTCTTT.

The genes are TRBV9 and TRBJ1-1, with 9 bases identical to TRBD1. Losses at the gene ends were 3 bases for V and 11 bases for J; bases not matched to a gene: 5. CDR1 SGDLS and CDR2 YYNGEE come from the germline V gene. The CDR3 has 12 residues. CDR3 DNA: TGTGCCAGCAGCGCTACAGGGGGCTGGGCTTTCTTT. Translating gives CASSATGGWAFF.